These 17 T cell receptor beta chains came from one sample sequenced in a study of Ad26.COV2.S vaccination and SARS-CoV-2 variants. Produced via immunoSEQ multiplex PCR; TCRdb's table is partial and in-frame only. The sample lists 380,000 or so clones; 88% were seen once. Stated treatment: about 20 received Ad26.COV2.S at low or high dose, single or two shots; about 5 received placebo; per-sample allocation not given. Specimen acquisition occurred on day 63 following the initial vaccine or placebo injection. Sequencing was performed on peripheral blood, taken in a trial of Ad26.COV2.S vaccine versus placebo. Receptors were obtained from a person aged 18-65 years who received the Ad26.COV2.S COVID-19 vaccine or a placebo.

The chain joins TRBV7-8 to TRBJ1-4; D may be TRBD1 (6 bases). The CDR3 sequence is 13 residues long. The germline V and J ends were trimmed by 6 bases and 7 bases, with 12 bases remaining between them. CDR1 is SGHVS, CDR2 FQNEAQ, per germline. Written as DNA, the CDR3 is TGTGCCAGCAGAAGGGGGGGAGGTGAAAAACTGTTTTTT. It translates to CASRRGGGEKLFF.

J is TRBJ2-1 and V is TRBV9, with D unclear. Per germline, CDR1 SGDLS and CDR2 YYNGEE. V was clipped by 3 bases and J by 0 bases, with 13 bases between them. CDR3 length: 16 residues. CDR3: CASSATDVSSYNEQFF. DNA of the CDR3: TGTGCCAGCAGCGCCACGGACGTGAGCTCCTACAATGAGCAGTTCTTC.

The chain couples TRBV7-9 to TRBJ2-7; 8 nucleotides agree with TRBD1. Germline V gene data show CDR1 as SEHNR and CDR2 as FQNEAQ (reference sequence). V dropped 0 bases and J dropped 3; count of bases not matched to a gene: 7. The length of the CDR3 is 16 residues. The CDR3 DNA follows: TGTGCCAGCAGCTTAGCGACCGGGACAGGATACTACGAGCAGTACTTC. Its translation is CASSLATGTGYYEQYF.

CDR3 amino acids: CASSQDWHGGGDYGYTF. The DNA of the CDR3 is TGTGCCAGCAGCCAAGATTGGCATGGGGGAGGGGACTATGGCTACACCTTC. The chain links TRBV3-1 (or the pseudogene TRBV3-2) to TRBJ1-2, with a possible D match to TRBD1 (5 bases). V dropped 0 bases and J dropped 3 bases, with 17 bases sitting between them. CDR1 LGHDT and CDR2 YNNKEL come from the germline V gene (reference sequence). CDR3 length: 17 residues.

This clone turned up a few times. The chain couples TRBV4-3 to TRBJ2-7; D is possibly TRBD2 (6 bases). CDR1 and CDR2 (germline): LGHNA, YSLEER. Trimming took off 2 bases at V and 6 bases at J, with 11 bases between the two ends. CDR3 length: 13 amino acids. The CDR3 loop is CASSQSKGGEQYF. The CDR3 region has the DNA TGCGCCAGCAGCCAAAGTAAGGGAGGCGAGCAGTACTTC.

The chain joins TRBV5-1 to TRBJ2-7, with 8 bases fitting TRBD1. CDR3 length: 15 residues. Germline CDR1 reads SGHRS; CDR2 reads YFSETQ. The V segment lost 4 bases and the J segment 0 bases; nucleotides outside the gene matches: 6. The CDR3 here is CASSLGQGPSYEQYF. The CDR3, as DNA: TGCGCCAGCAGCCTCGGACAGGGCCCCTCCTACGAGCAGTACTTC.

The chain joins TRBV3-1 (or the pseudogene TRBV3-2) to TRBJ2-7; D gene uncertain. Trimming removed 0 bases at V and 2 bases at J, with 8 bases between. The germline V gene encodes CDR1 LGHDT and CDR2 YNNKEL (reference sequence). The CDR3 sequence is 14 residues long. CDR3 nucleotide sequence: TGTGCCAGCAGCCAAGATTCGGTAGCCTACGAGCAGTACTTC. Protein: CASSQDSVAYEQYF.

The chain employs TRBV7-9 and TRBJ2-2, with D maybe TRBD1 (6 bases). V was trimmed by 6 bases and J by 0 bases, leaving 8 bases between them. This CDR3 has 14 amino acids. In germline, CDR1 is SEHNR, CDR2 FQNEAQ (reference sequence). The DNA for the CDR3 is TGTGCCAGCAGGAGGACAGCGAACACCGGGGAGCTGTTTTTT. As protein: CASRRTANTGELFF.

The CDR3 loop is CASSQNVGYNEQYF. The CDR3 nucleotides read TGTGCCAGTAGCCAAAATGTGGGGTATAACGAGCAGTACTTC. The chain joins TRBV7-2 to TRBJ2-7; D gene uncertain. The V gene lost 9 bases and the J gene lost 5 bases, with 20 bases spanning the gap. Germline CDR1 SGHTA, CDR2 FQGNSA. This CDR3 spans 14 amino acids.

V gene TRBV29-1 combines with J gene TRBJ2-2, with D possibly being TRBD1 (5 bases). Germline V gives CDR1 SQVTM, CDR2 ANQGSEA. The CDR3 is 14 amino acids. Trimming pared 4 bases from V and 1 base from J, leaving 10 bases between. DNA for the CDR3: TGCAGCGTTGGAAGACAGTTGAACACCGGGGAGCTGTTTTTT. This translates into CSVGRQLNTGELFF.

The V and J genes are TRBV7-2 and TRBJ2-1; 7 nucleotides align to TRBD2. This CDR3 contains 15 residues. V shed 0 bases, J shed 8 bases, and the junction held 7 bases outside the gene matches. Germline values: CDR1 SGHTA, CDR2 FQGNSA. The CDR3 coding sequence is TGTGCCAGCAGCTTAGCGGGAGTGGGGGGGTATGAGCAGTTCTTC. It is translated as CASSLAGVGGYEQFF.

The chain has TRBV5-5 and TRBJ1-2, with TRBD1 matching over 10 bases. Germline assignment: CDR1 SGHKS and CDR2 YYEKEE (reference sequence). The CDR3 has 18 residues. The trim removed 5 bases at V and 4 bases at J, leaving 17 bases unmatched. CDR3 in DNA: TGTGCCAGCAGTTATAGTACCGGGACAGGGGTTGGTAGCTATGGCTACACCTTC. Amino acids: CASSYSTGTGVGSYGYTF.

The chain combines TRBV9 with TRBJ2-1; D is perhaps TRBD2 (7 bases). The V gene lost 3 bases and the J gene lost 7 bases, with 23 bases spanning the gap. Looked up from germline, CDR1 is SGDLS and CDR2 is YYNGEE. The CDR3 sequence is 17 residues long. This chain's CDR3 is CASSARSYRGRGNEQFF. DNA for the CDR3: TGTGCCAGCAGCGCAAGAAGTTACCGGGGGCGGGGGAATGAGCAGTTCTTC.

This chain links TRBV5-1 with TRBJ2-2, with no clear D. Trimming removed 0 bases from V and 2 bases from J, with 8 bases in between. The CDR3 has 15 residues. The germline V gene has CDR1 SGHRS and CDR2 YFSETQ. This CDR3 is CASSLGPTNTGELFF. In nucleotides, the CDR3 is TGCGCCAGCAGCTTGGGACCGACAAACACCGGGGAGCTGTTTTTT.

The chain has TRBV27 and TRBJ2-3; 8 positions agree with TRBD2. Germline CDR1 is MNHEY and CDR2 is SMNVEV (reference sequence). CDR3 length equals 17 residues. With 2 bases clipped from V and 4 bases from J, the junction kept 11 bases outside the gene matches. CDR3 in amino acids: CASSLNPSSGRPDTQYF. In DNA, the CDR3 is TGTGCCAGCAGTTTAAACCCCTCGAGCGGGAGACCAGATACGCAGTATTTT.

This clone was seen only a few times. This chain uses TRBV28 with TRBJ1-1; 9 bases fit TRBD1. V trimming: 4 bases; J trimming: 3 bases; junction bases outside the gene matches: 12. This CDR3 spans 17 amino acids. From germline, CDR1 is MDHEN and CDR2 SYDVKM. CDR3 sequence: CASSSLTGGVGYTEAFF. The CDR3 DNA is TGTGCCAGCAGTTCACTCACAGGGGGCGTGGGATACACTGAAGCTTTCTTT.

The rearrangement uses TRBV6-5 and TRBJ1-5, with D tentatively TRBD1 (6 bases). The CDR3 is 14 residues long. The germline V gene encodes CDR1 MNHEY and CDR2 SVGAGI. V lost 2 bases, J lost 6 bases, and 11 bases lay in between. CDR3: CASSYDRFSQPQHF. The DNA of the CDR3 is TGTGCCAGCAGTTACGACAGGTTTAGTCAGCCCCAGCATTTT.